One and the same sample provided the 11 T cell receptor beta chains below, sequenced in a study of cytomegalovirus exposure and HLA in healthy donors. 13 Jbeta primers and 60 Vbeta primers were used for the PCR. TCRdb keeps only in-frame clones here, not all; method: immunoSEQ multiplex PCR. The sample holds about 180,000 clones, around 80% seen once. Material: PBMCs. The receptors derive from a woman in her twenties or thirties in good health and CMV-seronegative.

This chain uses TRBV12-5 with TRBJ2-3; tentative D call: TRBD2 (6 bases). Germline V gene lookup returns CDR1 LGHNT and CDR2 FRNRAP. V shed 1 base and J shed 0 bases, with 14 bases lying between them. This CDR3 is 17 amino acids long. Here the CDR3 reads CASGLGQLAISTDTQYF. The CDR3 nucleotides read TGTGCTAGTGGTTTGGGGCAACTAGCAATTAGCACAGATACGCAGTATTTT. The whole variable domain, filled in from reference TRBV12-5 and TRBJ2-3, reads DARVTQTPRHKVTEMGQEVTMRCQPILGHNTVFWYRQTMMQGLELLAYFRNRAPLDDSGMPKDRFSAEMPDATLATLKIQPSEPRDSAVYFCASGLGQLAISTDTQYFGPGTRLTVL.

The genes are TRBV7-2 and TRBJ1-1; D gene unclear. This CDR3 is built from 16 residues. Germline-derived CDR1 and CDR2 are SGHTA and FQGNSA. The V end was cut by 0 bases, the J end by 4 bases, with 15 bases between. The CDR3 loop is CASSLAFPVLSTEAFF. CDR3 DNA: TGTGCCAGCAGCTTAGCGTTTCCGGTATTGAGCACTGAAGCTTTCTTT.

The V and J genes are TRBV7-9 and TRBJ2-1; possible D gene TRBD1, 5 bases. V lost 5 bases and J lost 0, with 14 bases in between. The CDR3 consists of 16 residues. Germline assignment: CDR1 SEHNR and CDR2 FQNEAQ (reference sequence). CDR3 nucleotide sequence: TGTGCCAGCAGCACCCAGGGCATCAACTCCTACAATGAGCAGTTCTTC. It translates to CASSTQGINSYNEQFF.

The chain joins TRBV11-2 to TRBJ2-1; no clear D. Trimming cost V 3 bases and J 1 base, with 16 bases left between them. Germline V gene lookup returns CDR1 SGHAT and CDR2 FQNNGV. The CDR3 length is 17 residues. The CDR3 DNA reads as TGTGCCAGCAGCTTTCGGTGGGCTGGTCGGTCCTACAATGAGCAGTTCTTC. Its translation is CASSFRWAGRSYNEQFF.

V and J are TRBV29-1 and TRBJ1-4; D perhaps matches TRBD1 (6 bases). V lost 5 bases, J lost 5 bases, and 18 bases lay in between. In germline, CDR1 is SQVTM, CDR2 ANQGSEA. CDR3 length: 15 amino acids. The CDR3 protein is CSVPPRGTRNEKLFF. The CDR3 nucleotides are TGCAGCGTTCCCCCCCGAGGGACAAGGAATGAAAAACTGTTTTTT.

The gene calls are TRBV5-1 and TRBJ2-5; D perhaps matches TRBD1 (5 bases). V lost 5 bases and J 5 bases, leaving 13 bases between the germline ends. The CDR3 length is 13 residues. CDR1 is SGHRS and CDR2 is YFSETQ in the germline V gene. The CDR3 reads CASRQDLGETQYF. The CDR3 DNA reads TGCGCCAGCAGACAGGACCTGGGGGAGACCCAGTACTTC.

The chain recombines TRBV10-1 with TRBJ2-2, with D maybe TRBD1 (6 bases). V lost 7 bases to trimming and J lost 1 base, with 13 bases between them. Germline loops: CDR1 WNHNN, CDR2 SYGVQD (reference sequence). The CDR3 totals 15 residues. The CDR3 DNA is TGCGCCAGCACTTCGACAGGAATGAACACCGGGGAGCTGTTTTTT. Translated, it gives CASTSTGMNTGELFF.

The chain couples TRBV7-3 to TRBJ1-1, with TRBD1 identical over 7 bases. The ends lost 5 bases at V and 11 bases at J; junction bases unmatched: 11. The CDR3 has 13 residues. Germline V gives CDR1 SGHTA, CDR2 FQGTGA. As DNA, the CDR3 is TGTGCCAGCAGCCCACCAGGGGGAGCGGGCGCTTTCTTT. Amino acid sequence: CASSPPGGAGAFF.

J is TRBJ2-7 and V is TRBV10-1, with a weak D call TRBD1 (6 bases). There are 13 residues in the CDR3. V was shortened by 5 bases and J by 3 bases, with 11 bases between the two germline ends. Germline-derived CDR1 and CDR2 are WNHNN and SYGVQD (reference sequence). The CDR3 nucleotides are TGCGCCAGCAGTCATCCGGACAGCTACGAGCAGTACTTC. Protein sequence: CASSHPDSYEQYF.

This chain joins TRBV6-1 and TRBJ2-3, with TRBD2 matching 10 bases. Losses at the gene ends were 6 bases for V and 4 bases for J; bases not matched to a gene: 7. Germline V CDR1 and CDR2: MNHNS, SASEGT. The CDR3 extends over 15 amino acids. The CDR3 bases are TGTGCCAGCAGCCAAGGACTAGCGGTGGCAGATACGCAGTATTTT. Amino acid sequence: CASSQGLAVADTQYF.

This rearrangement joins TRBV7-9 to TRBJ2-5, with 7 bases matching TRBD2. The CDR3 is 15 residues long. The germline V gene encodes CDR1 SEHNR and CDR2 FQNEAQ (reference sequence). The junction had 8 bases not matched to a gene; V was cut back by 5 bases and J by 2 bases. The DNA for the CDR3 is TGTGCCAGCAGCAACCATCTAGCGGAGCAAGAGACCCAGTACTTC. The encoded protein is CASSNHLAEQETQYF. Full variable domain (rest looked up from reference TRBV7-9 and TRBJ2-5): DTGVSQNPRHKITKRGQNVTFRCDPISEHNRLYWYRQTLGQGPEFLTYFQNEAQLEKSRLLSDRFSAERPKGSFSTLEIQRTEQGDSAMYLCASSNHLAEQETQYFGPGTRLLVL.